Each of the 6 T cell receptor beta chains below was sequenced from the same sample in a study of persistence of HIV-infected CD4 T cells. Sequencing used immunoSEQ version 4 in survey mode. Sequenced by immunoSEQ multiplex PCR; TCRdb stores in-frame clones only, minus some. The data hold about 30,000 clones, with 80% to 90% observed a single time. The stimulus was lysate of CMV-infected fibroblasts, 9 to 10 ug/mL. Sorted nonresponding memory CD4+ T cells were CD40L-negative, CD69-negative, CD45RO-high. These receptors' targets are unknown. The sample in question was CD4+ T cells sorted from PBMCs after 18-hour stimulation, obtained from a patient who received antiretroviral therapy. The receptors stem from an adult man with HIV who was CMV-seropositive.

The chain has TRBV5-1 and TRBJ2-3; TRBD2 agrees at 13 bases. The CDR3 contains 18 residues. The germline gives CDR1 SGHRS, CDR2 YFSETQ. J gave up 0 bases and V 4 bases, and 8 bases lay outside the gene matches. CDR3: CASSRGLAGSTSTDTQYF. Written as DNA, the CDR3 is TGCGCCAGCAGCAGGGGACTAGCGGGGAGCACTAGCACAGATACGCAGTATTTT. The whole variable domain, remainder taken from reference TRBV5-1 and TRBJ2-3, is KAGVTQTPRYLIKTRGQQVTLSCSPISGHRSVSWYQQTPGQGLQFLFEYFSETQRNKGNFPGRFSGRQFSNSRSEMNVSTLELGDSALYLCASSRGLAGSTSTDTQYFGPGTRLTVL.

This rearrangement joins TRBV4-1 to TRBJ2-2; 8 nucleotides agree with TRBD2. From germline, CDR1 is MGHRA and CDR2 YSYEKL. The CDR3 totals 15 residues. V trimming: 3 bases; J trimming: 6 bases; junction bases outside the gene matches: 6. CDR3 nucleotides: TGCGCCAGCAGCCACCTTATCGGGGGGGCCGGGGAGCTGTTTTTT. It translates to CASSHLIGGAGELFF.

The rearrangement joins TRBV5-4 to TRBJ2-1, with a tentative D call TRBD2 (6 bases). Trimming pared 1 base from V and 9 bases from J, leaving 17 bases between. Germline assignment: CDR1 SGHNT and CDR2 YYREEE (reference sequence). CDR3 length: 15 amino acids. CDR3 coding DNA: TGTGCCAGCAGCTTGCGGCGGGGCCAGTCCCCTGAGCAGTTCTTC. It yields the protein CASSLRRGQSPEQFF.

This chain links TRBV4-3 with TRBJ1-4; 9 bases map to TRBD1. Trimming removed 4 bases from V and 5 bases from J; junction bases left unmatched: 5. This CDR3 is 15 amino acids long. CDR1 is LGHNA and CDR2 is YSLEER in the germline V gene. CDR3 DNA sequence: TGCGCCAGCAGCCTGACGACAGGGGGGAATGAAAAACTGTTTTTT. Its translation: CASSLTTGGNEKLFF.

The rearrangement uses TRBV4-3 and TRBJ1-1, with D possibly being TRBD1 (6 bases). From germline, CDR1 is LGHNA and CDR2 YSLEER. The CDR3 has 15 residues. Trimming left V 0 bases short and J 6 bases short, with 14 bases between. The CDR3 reads CASSQDSGVLAEAFF. The CDR3 coding sequence is TGCGCCAGCAGCCAAGATTCAGGGGTTCTAGCTGAAGCTTTCTTT.

The chain recombines TRBV27 with TRBJ2-7, with D perhaps matching TRBD2 (6 bases). In germline, CDR1 is MNHEY, CDR2 SMNVEV (reference sequence). There are 15 residues in the CDR3. The V end lost 3 bases, the J end lost 0 bases, and 12 bases lay between the germline ends. The CDR3 DNA is TGTGCCAGCAGTTTGTCGGGGGTCCCCTCCTACGAGCAGTACTTC. It encodes CASSLSGVPSYEQYF.